This TCR beta chain was recovered during a study of blood T cell repertoires in COVID-19. Study at large: T cells, B-cell-depleted T cells, or PBMCs provided the cDNA or gDNA that served as material.

Under the authors' procedure: Using reference gene primer amplification, nucleated cell counts were estimated. TCRdb's table, derived via immunoSEQ multiplex PCR, lists solely in-frame clones and lacks some. V and J calls and clone size follow that table, whereas D and trimming were derived from the DNA. The sample contains about 150,000 clones, approximately 84% of which appear only once. Source material: peripheral blood. This sequence originates from a woman older than 75 with acute or convalescent COVID-19.

CDR3 amino acids: CASSTGFGELFF. Here the CDR3 DNA reads TGTGCCAGCAGTACAGGGTTCGGGGAGCTGTTTTTT. The chain recombines TRBV6-4 with TRBJ2-2, with D possibly TRBD1 on 6 matching bases. The CDR3 spans 12 residues. The V end lost 5 bases, the J end lost 7 bases, and 8 bases lay between the germline ends. Germline CDR1 MRHNA, CDR2 SNTAGT.